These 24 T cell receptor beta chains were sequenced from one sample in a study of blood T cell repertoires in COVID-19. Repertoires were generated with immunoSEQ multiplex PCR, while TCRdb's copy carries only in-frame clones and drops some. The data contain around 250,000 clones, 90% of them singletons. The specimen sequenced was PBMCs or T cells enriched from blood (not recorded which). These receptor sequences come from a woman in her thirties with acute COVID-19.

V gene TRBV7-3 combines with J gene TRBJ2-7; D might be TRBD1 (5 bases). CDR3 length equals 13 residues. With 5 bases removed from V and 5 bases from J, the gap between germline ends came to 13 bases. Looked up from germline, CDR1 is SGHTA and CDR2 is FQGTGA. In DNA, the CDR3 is TGTGCCAGCAGCCAAGGCAGGGAAGACGAGCAGTACTTC. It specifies CASSQGREDEQYF.

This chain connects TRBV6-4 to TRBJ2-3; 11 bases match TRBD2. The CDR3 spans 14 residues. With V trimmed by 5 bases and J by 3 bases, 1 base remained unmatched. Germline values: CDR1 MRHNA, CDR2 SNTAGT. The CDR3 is CASSPSGRTDTQYF. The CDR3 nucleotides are TGTGCCAGCAGTCCTAGCGGGAGGACAGATACGCAGTATTTT.

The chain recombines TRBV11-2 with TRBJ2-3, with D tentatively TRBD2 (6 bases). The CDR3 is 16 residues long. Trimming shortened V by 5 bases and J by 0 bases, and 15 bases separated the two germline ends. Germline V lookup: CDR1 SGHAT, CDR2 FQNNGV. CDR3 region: CASSLRRALSTDTQYF. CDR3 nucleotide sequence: TGTGCCAGCAGCCTCAGGAGGGCCCTGAGCACAGATACGCAGTATTTT.

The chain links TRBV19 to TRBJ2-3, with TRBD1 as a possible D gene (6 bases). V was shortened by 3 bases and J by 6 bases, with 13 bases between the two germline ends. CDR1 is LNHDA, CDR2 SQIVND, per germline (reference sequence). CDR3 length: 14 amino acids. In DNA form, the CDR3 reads TGTGCCAGTAGTATCATCCCAGGGGCGGATACGCAGTATTTT. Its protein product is CASSIIPGADTQYF.

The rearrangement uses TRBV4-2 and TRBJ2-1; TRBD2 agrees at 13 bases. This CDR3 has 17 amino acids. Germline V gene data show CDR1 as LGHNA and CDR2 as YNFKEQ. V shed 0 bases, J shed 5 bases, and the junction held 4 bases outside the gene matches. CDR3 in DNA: TGTGCCAGCAGCCAAGATCCCGGGACTAGCGGGGACAATGAGCAGTTCTTC. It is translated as CASSQDPGTSGDNEQFF.

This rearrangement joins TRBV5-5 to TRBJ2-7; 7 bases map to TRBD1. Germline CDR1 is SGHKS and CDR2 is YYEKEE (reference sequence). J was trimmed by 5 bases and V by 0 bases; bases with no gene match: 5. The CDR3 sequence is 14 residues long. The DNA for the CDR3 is TGTGCCAGCAGCTTGGTACAGGGGAACCACGAGCAGTACTTC. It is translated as CASSLVQGNHEQYF.

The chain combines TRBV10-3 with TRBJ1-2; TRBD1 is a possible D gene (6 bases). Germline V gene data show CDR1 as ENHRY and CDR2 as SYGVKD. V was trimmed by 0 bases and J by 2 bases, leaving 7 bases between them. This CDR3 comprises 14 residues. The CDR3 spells CAISESQGNYGYTF. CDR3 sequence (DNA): TGTGCCATCAGTGAGTCGCAGGGGAACTATGGCTACACCTTC.

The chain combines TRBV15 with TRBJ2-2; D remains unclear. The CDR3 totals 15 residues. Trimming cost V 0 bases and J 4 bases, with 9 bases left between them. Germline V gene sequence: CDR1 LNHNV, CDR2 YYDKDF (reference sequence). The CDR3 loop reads CATSRDLSSTGELFF. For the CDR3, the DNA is TGTGCCACCAGCAGAGATTTGTCTTCCACCGGGGAGCTGTTTTTT.

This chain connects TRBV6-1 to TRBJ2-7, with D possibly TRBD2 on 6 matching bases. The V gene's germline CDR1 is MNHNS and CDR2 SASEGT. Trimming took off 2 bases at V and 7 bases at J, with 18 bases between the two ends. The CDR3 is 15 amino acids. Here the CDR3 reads CASSELVAELAEQYF. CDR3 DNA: TGTGCCAGCAGTGAATTGGTAGCGGAATTGGCGGAGCAGTACTTC.

In nucleotides, the CDR3 is TGTGCCAGCAACCAGGGGGGTATGAACACTGAAGCTTTCTTT. Translation: CASNQGGMNTEAFF. The V gene is TRBV7-2, the J gene TRBJ1-1; 7 bases match TRBD1. The CDR3 covers 14 residues. V lost 7 bases to trimming and J lost 0 bases; unmatched junction nucleotides: 5. CDR1 SGHTA and CDR2 FQGNSA come from the germline V gene.

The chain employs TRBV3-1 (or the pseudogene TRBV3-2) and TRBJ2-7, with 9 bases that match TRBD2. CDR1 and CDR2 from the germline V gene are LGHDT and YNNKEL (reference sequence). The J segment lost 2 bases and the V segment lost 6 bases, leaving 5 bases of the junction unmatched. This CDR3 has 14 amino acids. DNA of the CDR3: TGTGCCAGCAGACAAAGCGGGAGGCCCTACGAGCAGTACTTC. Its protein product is CASRQSGRPYEQYF.

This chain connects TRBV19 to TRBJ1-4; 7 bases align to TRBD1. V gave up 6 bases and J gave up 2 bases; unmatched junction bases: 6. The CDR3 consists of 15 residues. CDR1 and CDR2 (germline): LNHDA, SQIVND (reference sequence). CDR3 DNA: TGTGCCAGTAGCAGACAACAGGGGACTAATGAAAAACTGTTTTTT. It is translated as CASSRQQGTNEKLFF.

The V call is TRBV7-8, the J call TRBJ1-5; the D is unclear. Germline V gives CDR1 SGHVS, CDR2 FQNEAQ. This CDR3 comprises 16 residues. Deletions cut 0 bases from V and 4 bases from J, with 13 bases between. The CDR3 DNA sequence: TGTGCCAGCAGCTTAGCGAGGGCCCAGACTAATCAGCCCCAGCATTTT. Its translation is CASSLARAQTNQPQHF.

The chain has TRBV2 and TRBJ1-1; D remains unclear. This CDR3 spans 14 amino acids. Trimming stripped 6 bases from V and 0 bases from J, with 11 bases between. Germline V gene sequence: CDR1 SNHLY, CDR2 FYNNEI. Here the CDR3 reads CASRRDGMNTEAFF. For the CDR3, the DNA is TGTGCCAGCAGGAGGGATGGTATGAACACTGAAGCTTTCTTT.

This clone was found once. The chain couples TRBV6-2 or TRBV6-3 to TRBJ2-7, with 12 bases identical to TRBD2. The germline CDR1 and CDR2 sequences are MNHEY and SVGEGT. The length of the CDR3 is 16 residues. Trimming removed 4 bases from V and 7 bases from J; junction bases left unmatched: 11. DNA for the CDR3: TGTGCCAGCAGTTCCGGGACTAGCGGGCCCCCCGGGGAGCAGTACTTC. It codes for CASSSGTSGPPGEQYF.

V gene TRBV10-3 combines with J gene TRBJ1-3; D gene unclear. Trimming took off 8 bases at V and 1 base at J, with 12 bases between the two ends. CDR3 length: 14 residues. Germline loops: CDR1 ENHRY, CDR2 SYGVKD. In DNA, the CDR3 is TGTGCCATCGGGCCAGCGGTATCTGGAAACACCATATATTTT. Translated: CAIGPAVSGNTIYF.

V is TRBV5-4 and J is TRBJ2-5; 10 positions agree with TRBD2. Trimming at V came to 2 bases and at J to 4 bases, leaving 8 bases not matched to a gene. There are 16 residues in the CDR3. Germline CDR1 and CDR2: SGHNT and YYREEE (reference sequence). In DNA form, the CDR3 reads TGTGCCAGCAGCTTTATGCTAGCGGGAGAGGTAGAGACCCAGTACTTC. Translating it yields CASSFMLAGEVETQYF.

The CDR3 DNA sequence: TGTGCCAGCAGCTTGGACAGCTCTGGGGCCAACGTCCTGACTTTC. This translates into CASSLDSSGANVLTF. V is TRBV7-3 and J is TRBJ2-6, with D perhaps TRBD1 (6 bases). Germline values: CDR1 SGHTA, CDR2 FQGTGA. This CDR3 contains 15 residues. The V gene lost 3 bases and the J gene lost 0 bases, with 6 bases spanning the gap.

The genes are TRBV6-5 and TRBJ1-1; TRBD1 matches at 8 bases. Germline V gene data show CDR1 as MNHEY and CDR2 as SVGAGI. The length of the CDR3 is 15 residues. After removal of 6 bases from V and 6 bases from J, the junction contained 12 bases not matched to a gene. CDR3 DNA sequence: TGTGCCAGCAGGGGGACAGACAGGGGTAAACCTGAAGCTTTCTTT. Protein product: CASRGTDRGKPEAFF.

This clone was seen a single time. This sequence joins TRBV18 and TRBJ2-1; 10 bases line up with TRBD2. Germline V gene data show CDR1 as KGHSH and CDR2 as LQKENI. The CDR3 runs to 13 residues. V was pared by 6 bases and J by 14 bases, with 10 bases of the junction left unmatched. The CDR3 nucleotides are TGTGCCAGCTCGTCCGGGACTAGCGCCTTGGAGTTCTTC. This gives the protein CASSSGTSALEFF.

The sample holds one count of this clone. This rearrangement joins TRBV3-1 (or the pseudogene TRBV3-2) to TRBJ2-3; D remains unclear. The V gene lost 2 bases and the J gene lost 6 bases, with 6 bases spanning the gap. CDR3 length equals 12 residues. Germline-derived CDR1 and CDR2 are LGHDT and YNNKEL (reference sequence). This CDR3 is CASSQTDDTQYF. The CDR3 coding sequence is TGTGCCAGCAGCCAAACAGACGATACGCAGTATTTT.

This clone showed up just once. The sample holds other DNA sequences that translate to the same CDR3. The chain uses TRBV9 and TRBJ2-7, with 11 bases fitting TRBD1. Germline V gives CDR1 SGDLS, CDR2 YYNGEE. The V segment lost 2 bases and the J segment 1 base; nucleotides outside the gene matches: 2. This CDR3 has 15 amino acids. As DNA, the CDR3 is TGTGCCAGCAGCGTTGGGACAGGGGGGTCCTACGAGCAGTACTTC. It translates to CASSVGTGGSYEQYF.

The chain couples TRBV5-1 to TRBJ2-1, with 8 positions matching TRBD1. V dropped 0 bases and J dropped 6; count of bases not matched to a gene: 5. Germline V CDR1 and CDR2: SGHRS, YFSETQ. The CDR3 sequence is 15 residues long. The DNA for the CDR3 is TGCGCCAGCAGCTTGGGAGGACAGGGCGGCAATGAGCAGTTCTTC. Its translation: CASSLGGQGGNEQFF.

The CDR3 region has the DNA TGTGCCAGCAGCGTAGGGGGGGAGGGCACAGATACGCAGTATTTT. Protein product: CASSVGGEGTDTQYF. The chain has TRBV9 and TRBJ2-3; D is possibly TRBD2 (6 bases). The CDR3 spans 15 residues. The germline CDR1 and CDR2 sequences are SGDLS and YYNGEE. With 0 bases removed from V and 1 base from J, the gap between germline ends came to 9 bases. Supplemented by reference TRBV9 and TRBJ2-3, the full variable domain reads DSGVTQTPKHLITATGQRVTLRCSPRSGDLSVYWYQQSLDQGLQFLIQYYNGEERAKGNILERFSAQQFPDLHSELNLSSLELGDSALYFCASSVGGEGTDTQYFGPGTRLTVL.